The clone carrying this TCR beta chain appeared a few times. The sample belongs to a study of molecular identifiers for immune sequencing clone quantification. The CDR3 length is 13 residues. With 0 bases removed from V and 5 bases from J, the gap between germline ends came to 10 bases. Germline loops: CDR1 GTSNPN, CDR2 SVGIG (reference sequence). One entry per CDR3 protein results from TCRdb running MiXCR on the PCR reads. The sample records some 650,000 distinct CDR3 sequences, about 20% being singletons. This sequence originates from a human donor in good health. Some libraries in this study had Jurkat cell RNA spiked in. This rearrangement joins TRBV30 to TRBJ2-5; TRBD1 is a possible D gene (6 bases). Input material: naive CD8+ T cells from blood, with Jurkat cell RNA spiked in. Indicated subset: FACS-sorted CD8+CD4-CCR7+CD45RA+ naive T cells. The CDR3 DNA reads TGTGCCTGGAGTGTACAGGGTTTGGAGACCCAGTACTTC. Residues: CAWSVQGLETQYF. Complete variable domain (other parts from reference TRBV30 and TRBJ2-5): SQTIHQWPATLVQPVGSPLSLECTVEGTSNPNLYWYRQAAGRGLQLLFYSVGIGQISSEVPQNLSASRPQDRQFILSSKKLLLSDSGFYLCAWSVQGLETQYFGPGTRLLVL.